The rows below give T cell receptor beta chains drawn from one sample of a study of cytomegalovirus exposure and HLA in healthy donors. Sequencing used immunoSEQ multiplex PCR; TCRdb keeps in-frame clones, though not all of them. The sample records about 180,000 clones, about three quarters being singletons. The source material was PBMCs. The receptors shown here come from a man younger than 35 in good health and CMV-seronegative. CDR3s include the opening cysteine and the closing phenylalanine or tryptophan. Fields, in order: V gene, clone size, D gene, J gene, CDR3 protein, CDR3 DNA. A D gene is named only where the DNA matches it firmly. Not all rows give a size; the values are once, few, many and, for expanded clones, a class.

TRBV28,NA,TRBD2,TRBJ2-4,CASSEHSGRAENIQYF,TGTGCCAGCAGTGAACATAGCGGGAGGGCCGAAAACATTCAGTACTTC
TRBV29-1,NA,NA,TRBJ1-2,CSVLRDNNYGYTF,TGCAGCGTGCTTAGGGACAATAACTATGGCTACACCTTC
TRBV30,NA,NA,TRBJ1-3,CAWGYSYSGNTIYF,TGTGCCTGGGGATACAGCTACTCTGGAAACACCATATATTTT
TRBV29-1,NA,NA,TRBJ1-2,CSVAGSDGYTF,TGCAGCGTTGCAGGGTCCGATGGCTACACCTTC
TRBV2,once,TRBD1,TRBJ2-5,CASSFTGVEQYF,TGTGCCAGCAGTTTTACAGGGGTTGAGCAGTACTTC
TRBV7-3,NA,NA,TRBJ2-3,CASSLIGGGDTQYF,TGTGCCAGCAGCTTAATTGGGGGGGGCGATACGCAGTATTTT
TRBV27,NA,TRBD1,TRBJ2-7,CASIGDSLGEQYF,TGTGCCAGCATCGGGGACAGCCTTGGGGAGCAGTACTTC
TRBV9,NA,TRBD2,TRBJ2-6,CASSVGTGAGGGSGANVLTF,TGTGCCAGCAGCGTAGGAACGGGTGCGGGAGGGGGCTCTGGGGCCAACGTCCTGACTTTC
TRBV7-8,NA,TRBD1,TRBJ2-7,CASSFNPVALTGTGFFEQYF,TGTGCCAGCAGCTTTAACCCTGTAGCTTTAACCGGGACAGGGTTTTTCGAGCAGTACTTC
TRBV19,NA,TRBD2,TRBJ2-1,CASSYSTIPSGGLREQFF,TGTGCCAGTAGCTACTCCACAATCCCTAGCGGGGGGCTCCGTGAGCAGTTCTTC
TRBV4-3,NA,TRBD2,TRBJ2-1,CASSQDPVAGGTYNEQFF,TGCGCCAGCAGCCAAGATCCCGTAGCGGGGGGTACCTACAATGAGCAGTTCTTC
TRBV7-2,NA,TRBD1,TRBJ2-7,CASSLVFPGQGYF,TGTGCCAGCAGCTTAGTGTTCCCCGGACAGGGCTACTTC
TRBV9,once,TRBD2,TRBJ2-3,CASSVVSSGESAQYF,TGTGCCAGCAGCGTAGTTTCTAGCGGGGAATCAGCGCAGTATTTT
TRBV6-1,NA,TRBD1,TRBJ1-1,CATEQGAIAEAFF,TGTGCCACCGAACAGGGGGCGATCGCTGAAGCTTTCTTT
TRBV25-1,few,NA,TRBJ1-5,CASSGTNSNQPQHF,TGTGCCAGCAGTGGTACTAATAGCAATCAGCCCCAGCATTTT
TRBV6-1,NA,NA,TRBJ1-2,CASSDAEDYGYTF,TGTGCCAGCAGTGACGCCGAGGACTATGGCTACACCTTC
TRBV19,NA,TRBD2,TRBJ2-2,CASSIKRLAGATGELFF,TGTGCCAGTAGTATAAAAAGACTAGCGGGAGCCACCGGGGAGCTGTTTTTT
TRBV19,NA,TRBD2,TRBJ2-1,CATRVGGATYNEQFF,TGTGCCACTAGAGTCGGGGGGGCGACCTACAATGAGCAGTTCTTC
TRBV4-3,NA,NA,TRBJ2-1,CASSQDQGSSYNEQFF,TGCGCCAGCAGCCAAGATCAAGGGAGCTCCTACAATGAGCAGTTCTTC
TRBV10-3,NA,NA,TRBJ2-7,CAISESMAANEQYF,TGTGCCATCAGTGAGTCGATGGCAGCGAACGAGCAGTACTTC
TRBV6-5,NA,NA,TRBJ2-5,CASSPLSATQETQYF,TGTGCCAGCAGTCCCCTAAGTGCGACACAAGAGACCCAGTACTTC
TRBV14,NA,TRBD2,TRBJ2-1,CASSQYTSGPQFF,TGTGCCAGCAGCCAATATACTAGCGGGCCGCAGTTCTTC
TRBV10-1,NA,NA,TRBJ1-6,CASSALRALHF,TGCGCCAGCAGTGCCCTTCGAGCCCTCCACTTT
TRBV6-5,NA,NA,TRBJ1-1,CASSYGGFLEAFF,TGTGCCAGCAGTTATGGGGGGTTCTTGGAAGCTTTCTTT
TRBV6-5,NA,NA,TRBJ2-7,CASSSGPRGGQYF,TGTGCCAGCAGTTCCGGGCCCCGAGGGGGGCAGTACTTC
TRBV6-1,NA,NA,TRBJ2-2,CASRPDRSGELFF,TGTGCCAGCAGGCCCGACAGAAGCGGGGAGCTGTTTTTT
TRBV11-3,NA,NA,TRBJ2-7,CASTNQAGAGPYEQYF,TGTGCCAGCACCAACCAGGCGGGGGCAGGTCCCTACGAGCAGTACTTC
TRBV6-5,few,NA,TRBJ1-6,CASSSTGQRSPLHF,TGTGCCAGCAGTTCGACCGGACAACGTTCACCCCTCCACTTT
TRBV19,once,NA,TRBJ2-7,CASSKHTGTKSYEQYF,TGTGCCAGTAGTAAACATACCGGGACAAAGTCCTACGAGCAGTACTTC
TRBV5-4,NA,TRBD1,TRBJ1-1,CASSSGQGLNTEAFF,TGTGCCAGCAGCAGTGGACAGGGCCTGAACACTGAAGCTTTCTTT
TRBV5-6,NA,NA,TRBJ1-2,CASTQPGFKANYGYTF,TGTGCCAGCACCCAACCCGGGTTTAAGGCTAACTATGGCTACACCTTC
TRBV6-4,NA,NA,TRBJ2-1,CASSDYERSSYNEQFF,TGTGCCAGCAGTGACTACGAGCGGAGCTCCTACAATGAGCAGTTCTTC
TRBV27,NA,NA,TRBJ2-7,CASSFIGRADEQYF,TGTGCCAGCAGTTTTATAGGCAGGGCCGACGAGCAGTACTTC
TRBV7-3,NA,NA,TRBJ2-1,CASSLLGGQYNEQFF,TGTGCCAGCAGCTTACTGGGGGGGCAGTACAATGAGCAGTTCTTC
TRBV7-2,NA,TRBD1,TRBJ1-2,CASSLQPGTGGGYTF,TGTGCCAGCAGCCTCCAACCCGGGACAGGGGGTGGCTACACCTTC
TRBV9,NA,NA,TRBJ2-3,CASSLLGLGSAQYF,TGTGCCAGCAGCCTACTAGGGTTAGGGTCCGCGCAGTATTTT
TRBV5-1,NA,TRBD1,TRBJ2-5,CASSLGGQGGETQYF,TGCGCCAGCAGCTTGGGGGGACAGGGAGGAGAGACCCAGTACTTC
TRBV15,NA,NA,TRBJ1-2,CATSRDDRSYTF,TGTGCCACCAGCAGAGATGACAGGAGCTACACCTTC
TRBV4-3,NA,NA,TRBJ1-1,CASTTILHPNTEAFF,TGCGCCAGCACCACAATACTACATCCGAACACTGAAGCTTTCTTT
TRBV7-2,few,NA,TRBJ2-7,CASSSTLLSGGTYEQYF,TGTGCCAGCAGCTCGACACTCCTTAGTGGGGGCACATACGAGCAGTACTTC
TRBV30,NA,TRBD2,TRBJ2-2,CAWWTSGRANTGELFF,TGTGCCTGGTGGACTTCAGGGAGGGCGAACACCGGGGAGCTGTTTTTT
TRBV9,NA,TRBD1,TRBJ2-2,CASTPGGPGELFF,TGTGCCAGCACCCCAGGGGGCCCCGGGGAGCTGTTTTTT
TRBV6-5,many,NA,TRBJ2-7,CASSAGPSYEQYF,TGTGCCAGCAGCGCGGGACCCTCCTACGAGCAGTACTTC
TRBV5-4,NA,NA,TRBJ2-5,CASSLVLGKGHETQYF,TGTGCCAGCAGCTTGGTTTTAGGGAAGGGGCACGAGACCCAGTACTTC
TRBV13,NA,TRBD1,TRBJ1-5,CASSRQGSNQPQHF,TGTGCCAGCAGCCGACAGGGGAGCAATCAGCCCCAGCATTTT
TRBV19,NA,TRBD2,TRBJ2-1,CASTSGERFYNEQFF,TGTGCCAGTACGAGCGGGGAGCGATTTTACAATGAGCAGTTCTTC
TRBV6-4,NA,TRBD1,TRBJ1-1,CASSEGQDGNTEAFF,TGTGCCAGCAGTGAAGGACAGGATGGGAACACTGAAGCTTTCTTT
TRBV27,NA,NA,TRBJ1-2,CASTHPGVGVGYTF,TGTGCCAGCACCCACCCAGGGGTCGGAGTAGGCTACACCTTC
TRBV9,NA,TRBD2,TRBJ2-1,CASTPGLAGAAYNEQFF,TGTGCCAGTACCCCCGGACTAGCGGGAGCAGCCTACAATGAGCAGTTCTTC
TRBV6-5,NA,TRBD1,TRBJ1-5,CASRPDRAQPQHF,TGTGCCAGCAGACCGGACAGGGCCCAGCCCCAGCATTTT
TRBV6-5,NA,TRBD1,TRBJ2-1,CATTGTGYSNEQFF,TGTGCCACCACCGGGACAGGGTACTCCAATGAGCAGTTCTTC
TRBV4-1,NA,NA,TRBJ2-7,CASSQEAGYEQYF,TGCGCCAGCAGCCAAGAAGCTGGTTACGAGCAGTACTTC
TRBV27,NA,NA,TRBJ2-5,CASSLKPPQEPVQETQYF,TGTGCCAGCAGTTTAAAGCCCCCACAGGAGCCCGTCCAAGAGACCCAGTACTTC
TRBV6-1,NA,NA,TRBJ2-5,CASSRSGETQYF,TGTGCCAGCAGCCGTTCGGGAGAGACCCAGTACTTC
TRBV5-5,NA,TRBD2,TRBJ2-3,CASSRGGLADGDTQYF,TGTGCCAGCAGCCGTGGGGGACTAGCGGATGGAGATACGCAGTATTTT